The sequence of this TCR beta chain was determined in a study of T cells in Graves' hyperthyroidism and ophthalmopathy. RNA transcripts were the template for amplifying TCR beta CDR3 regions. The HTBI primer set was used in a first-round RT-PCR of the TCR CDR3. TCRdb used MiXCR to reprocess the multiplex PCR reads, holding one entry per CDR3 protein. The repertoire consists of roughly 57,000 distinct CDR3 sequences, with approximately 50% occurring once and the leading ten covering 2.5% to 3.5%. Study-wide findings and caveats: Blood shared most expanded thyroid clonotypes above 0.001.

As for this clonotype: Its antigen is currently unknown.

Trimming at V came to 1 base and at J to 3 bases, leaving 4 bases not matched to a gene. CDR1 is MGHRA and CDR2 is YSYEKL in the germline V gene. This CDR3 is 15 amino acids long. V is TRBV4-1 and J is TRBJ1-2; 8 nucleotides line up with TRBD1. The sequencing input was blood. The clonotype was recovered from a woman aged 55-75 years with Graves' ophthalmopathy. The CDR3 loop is CASSQVRQGYYGYTF. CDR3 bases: TGCGCCAGCAGCCAAGTCCGACAGGGGTACTATGGCTACACCTTC.